The present entry profiles one TCR beta chain with its context. Its antigen is as yet unknown. For the second PCR, which ran for about 6 to 12 cycles, a sample-barcoded 5' primer and a J-beta primer mix were used. TCRdb reprocessed the 5' RACE reads with MiXCR, giving one entry per CDR3 protein. Of approximately 800,000 distinct CDR3 sequences in the sample, about half were seen once. The data stem from a study of blood T cells in healthy people across ages. This CDR3 has 14 amino acids. The germline V gene encodes CDR1 KGHSH and CDR2 LQKENI. V was shortened by 5 bases and J by 1 base, with 11 bases between the two germline ends. The sample, around 10 milliliters of peripheral blood, was drawn from each donor. The study, taken as a whole, reports: The recorded TCR beta diversity per million T cells decreased in a roughly linear manner with age.

The sample was blood. The sequence was obtained from an elderly man in good health. The J gene is TRBJ1-1, the V gene TRBV18; no clear D. Written as DNA, the CDR3 is TGTGCCAGCTCAGAATGTGGGGAGAACACTGAAGCTTTCTTT. Encoded protein: CASSECGENTEAFF.